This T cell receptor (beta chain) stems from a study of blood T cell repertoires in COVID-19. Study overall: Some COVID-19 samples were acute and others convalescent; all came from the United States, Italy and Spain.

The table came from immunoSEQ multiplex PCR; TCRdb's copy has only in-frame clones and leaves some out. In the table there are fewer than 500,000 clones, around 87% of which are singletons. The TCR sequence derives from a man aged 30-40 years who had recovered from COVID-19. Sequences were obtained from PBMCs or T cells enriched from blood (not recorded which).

This chain's CDR3 is CASSPRQGIRAGNTIYF. CDR3 coding DNA: TGCGCCAGCAGCCCTAGACAGGGGATTAGGGCTGGAAACACCATATATTTT. V and J are TRBV4-1 and TRBJ1-3, with TRBD1 identical over 8 bases. Germline V gene data show CDR1 as MGHRA and CDR2 as YSYEKL. The CDR3 loop spans 17 amino acids. V was clipped by 4 bases and J by 2 bases; unmatched bases: 10.